The 32 T cell receptor beta chains given below trace back to one sample, sequenced in a study of T cell responses to AZD1222 COVID-19 vaccine. Profiling relied on immunoSEQ multiplex PCR, and the TCRdb table lists in-frame clones only, not all of them. The repertoire holds approximately 130,000 clones, with under 95% as singletons. Here the sequenced sample was peripheral blood, taken on day 0 of AZD1222 vaccination. These receptor sequences come from an adult in good health.

This clone was seen a single time. This rearrangement joins TRBV5-1 to TRBJ2-3, with TRBD2 matching over 14 bases. V shed 4 bases and J 5 bases; nucleotides not matched to a gene: 12. Germline CDR1 SGHRS, CDR2 YFSETQ. The CDR3 is made up of 18 amino acids. Written as DNA, the CDR3 is TGCGCCAGCAGCCCTACCGGAAAGACTAGCGGGAGGGGAGATACGCAGTATTTT. Translating it yields CASSPTGKTSGRGDTQYF.

V is TRBV18 and J is TRBJ2-1; 8 bases match TRBD1. V dropped 3 bases and J dropped 1; count of bases not matched to a gene: 5. This CDR3 spans 16 amino acids. Germline V gene sequence: CDR1 KGHSH, CDR2 LQKENI. CDR3 coding DNA: TGTGCCAGCTCACCGCCCAACAGGGGGTCCTACAATGAGCAGTTCTTC. Translating gives CASSPPNRGSYNEQFF. Looking up the rest from reference TRBV18 and TRBJ2-1 gives the full variable domain: NAGVMQNPRHLVRRRGQEARLRCSPMKGHSHVYWYRQLPEEGLKFMVYLQKENIIDESGMPKERFSAEFPKEGPSILRIQQVVRGDSAAYFCASSPPNRGSYNEQFFGPGTRLTVL.

This clone was seen a few times. The V call is TRBV30, the J call TRBJ1-4, with 9 bases that match TRBD1. Germline V gives CDR1 GTSNPN, CDR2 SVGIG (reference sequence). The CDR3 contains 14 residues. V lost 4 bases, J lost 8 bases, and 8 bases stayed unmatched. The CDR3: CAWNLQGAREKLFF. Written as DNA, the CDR3 is TGTGCCTGGAACCTACAGGGGGCTCGGGAAAAACTGTTTTTT. Variable domain in full (rest from reference TRBV30 and TRBJ1-4): SQTIHQWPATLVQPVGSPLSLECTVEGTSNPNLYWYRQAAGRGLQLLFYSVGIGQISSEVPQNLSASRPQDRQFILSSKKLLLSDSGFYLCAWNLQGAREKLFFGSGTQLSVL.

CDR3 loop: CASRDRGIYGYTF. Here the CDR3 DNA reads TGTGCCAGCAGAGACAGGGGGATTTATGGCTACACCTTC. This chain links TRBV6-5 with TRBJ1-2, with TRBD1 matching 9 bases. J lost 5 bases, V lost 6 bases, and 4 bases had no gene match. Germline V CDR1 and CDR2: MNHEY, SVGAGI. CDR3 length: 13 residues.

CDR3 region: CASSLASTGSPPYEQYF. The CDR3 bases are TGTGCCAGCAGCTTAGCTTCCACAGGTTCACCCCCCTACGAGCAGTACTTC. The chain couples TRBV11-2 to TRBJ2-7; TRBD1 might be the D (5 bases). The CDR3 spans 17 residues. The germline gives CDR1 SGHAT, CDR2 FQNNGV. The V end lost 1 base, the J end lost 2 bases, and 18 bases lay between the germline ends. The full variable domain, completed using reference TRBV11-2 and TRBJ2-7, is EAGVAQSPRYKIIEKRQSVAFWCNPISGHATLYWYQQILGQGPKLLIQFQNNGVVDDSQLPKDRFSAERLKGVDSTLKIQPAKLEDSAVYLCASSLASTGSPPYEQYFGPGTRLTVT.

The chain has TRBV30 and TRBJ2-3; D remains unclear. The germline V gene encodes CDR1 GTSNPN and CDR2 SVGIG (reference sequence). V was shortened by 1 base and J by 2 bases, with 4 bases between the two germline ends. The CDR3 consists of 12 residues. The CDR3 nucleotides read TGTGCCTGGAGTGCACTCACAGATACGCAGTATTTT. This gives the protein CAWSALTDTQYF.

This sequence joins TRBV28 and TRBJ2-5, with 14 bases matching TRBD2. In germline, CDR1 is MDHEN, CDR2 SYDVKM. V gave up 6 bases and J gave up 3 bases; unmatched junction bases: 15. The CDR3 sequence is 19 residues long. CDR3 sequence reads: CASRLLPGTSGSVEETQYF. DNA for the CDR3: TGTGCCAGCAGACTCTTGCCGGGGACTAGCGGGAGCGTGGAAGAGACCCAGTACTTC.

The chain carries TRBV28 and TRBJ1-1; D is unclear. CDR1 is MDHEN, CDR2 SYDVKM, per germline. V lost 6 bases and J 3 bases, leaving 11 bases between the germline ends. This CDR3 spans 13 amino acids. CDR3 amino acids: CASRAYRYTEAFF. Written as DNA, the CDR3 is TGTGCCAGCAGGGCGTATAGATACACTGAAGCTTTCTTT. The full variable domain, in which reference TRBV28 and TRBJ1-1 provide the parts outside the CDR3, is DVKVTQSSRYLVKRTGEKVFLECVQDMDHENMFWYRQDPGLGLRLIYFSYDVKMKEKGDIPEGYSVSREKKERFSLILESASTNQTSMYLCASRAYRYTEAFFGQGTRLTVV.

CDR3 DNA: TGTGCCAGCAGCCGTGCCCGGGACAGCTATGGCTACACCTTC. It is translated as CASSRARDSYGYTF. V usage is TRBV7-2 and J usage is TRBJ1-2; TRBD1 aligns across 7 bases. The CDR3 is 14 residues long. The junction had 7 bases not matched to a gene; V was cut back by 5 bases and J by 4 bases. Germline V lookup: CDR1 SGHTA, CDR2 FQGNSA.

The gene calls are TRBV7-2 and TRBJ1-1, with 10 bases fitting TRBD1. The V gene's germline CDR1 is SGHTA and CDR2 FQGNSA. V shed 5 bases and J 2 bases; nucleotides not matched to a gene: 5. The CDR3 contains 15 residues. CDR3 coding DNA: TGTGCCAGCAGCCTATGGACAGGGGGTAACACTGAAGCTTTCTTT. Protein sequence: CASSLWTGGNTEAFF.

J is TRBJ1-1 and V is TRBV19; possible D gene TRBD1, 5 bases. Germline assignment: CDR1 LNHDA and CDR2 SQIVND (reference sequence). Trimming pared 6 bases from V and 1 base from J, leaving 9 bases between. The CDR3 extends over 13 amino acids. The CDR3 region is CASSGATNTEAFF. The CDR3 DNA follows: TGTGCCAGTAGCGGGGCGACGAACACTGAAGCTTTCTTT.

The chain links TRBV4-1 to TRBJ2-7; TRBD2 matches at 8 bases. Losses at the gene ends were 0 bases for V and 7 bases for J; bases not matched to a gene: 11. The CDR3 is made up of 16 amino acids. Germline V lookup: CDR1 MGHRA, CDR2 YSYEKL. The CDR3 here is CASSQEPSGPWSEQYF. CDR3 sequence (DNA): TGCGCCAGCAGCCAAGAGCCTAGCGGGCCTTGGAGTGAGCAGTACTTC.

The chain employs TRBV30 and TRBJ1-1, with TRBD1 matching 8 bases. Germline trimming cut 5 bases from V and 2 bases from J; bases unmatched to any gene: 4. Germline loops: CDR1 GTSNPN, CDR2 SVGIG (reference sequence). This CDR3 region has 13 residues. The DNA of the CDR3 is TGTGCCTGGCACAGGGGGGGAAACACTGAAGCTTTCTTT. This gives the protein CAWHRGGNTEAFF.

This chain joins TRBV19 and TRBJ1-1; D call uncertain. CDR3 size: 13 residues. The germline gives CDR1 LNHDA, CDR2 SQIVND (reference sequence). V gave up 5 bases and J gave up 6 bases, with 13 bases separating them. In DNA, the CDR3 is TGTGCCAGTAGTCTTCGGGAGGGCTCTGAAGCTTTCTTT. The encoded protein is CASSLREGSEAFF.

The gene calls are TRBV2 and TRBJ1-3; D remains ambiguous. CDR1 is SNHLY and CDR2 is FYNNEI in the germline V gene. The CDR3 extends over 13 amino acids. The germline V and J ends were trimmed by 10 bases and 0 bases, with 10 bases remaining between them. The CDR3 reads CAIGPVSGNTIYF. CDR3 sequence (DNA): TGTGCCATAGGACCGGTCTCTGGAAACACCATATATTTT.

This chain uses TRBV29-1 with TRBJ2-1; D gene ambiguous. The germline V gene has CDR1 SQVTM and CDR2 ANQGSEA. The CDR3 length is 12 residues. Trimming took off 7 bases at V and 1 base at J, with 8 bases between the two ends. The CDR3 DNA reads as TGCAGCGCCGTCGGTTCCTACAATGAGCAGTTCTTC. This codes for CSAVGSYNEQFF.

The rearrangement uses TRBV7-9 and TRBJ1-4; TRBD1 matches 9 bases. After removal of 5 bases from V and 3 bases from J, the junction contained 4 bases not matched to a gene. The CDR3 length is 15 residues. Germline CDR1 is SEHNR and CDR2 is FQNEAQ (reference sequence). CDR3 in amino acids: CASSIRQGANEKLFF. CDR3 in DNA: TGTGCCAGCAGCATCCGACAGGGGGCTAATGAAAAACTGTTTTTT.

V and J are TRBV28 and TRBJ2-7, with a weak D call TRBD1 (6 bases). V was clipped by 0 bases and J by 3 bases, with 9 bases between them. The CDR3 is 14 amino acids. Germline assignment: CDR1 MDHEN and CDR2 SYDVKM. The CDR3 sequence: CASSLWGAIYEQYF. The CDR3, as DNA: TGTGCCAGCAGTTTATGGGGGGCCATCTACGAGCAGTACTTC. Drawing the rest from reference TRBV28 and TRBJ2-7, the complete variable domain is DVKVTQSSRYLVKRTGEKVFLECVQDMDHENMFWYRQDPGLGLRLIYFSYDVKMKEKGDIPEGYSVSREKKERFSLILESASTNQTSMYLCASSLWGAIYEQYFGPGTRLTVT.

The chain recombines TRBV4-2 with TRBJ1-2, with a tentative D call TRBD1 (5 bases). The CDR3 has 13 amino acids. Germline V gene sequence: CDR1 LGHNA, CDR2 YNFKEQ. V lost 2 bases to trimming and J lost 6 bases, with 10 bases between them. DNA of the CDR3: TGTGCCAGCAGCCAAAGGGGCAGAGATGGCTACACCTTC. Translation: CASSQRGRDGYTF.

In nucleotides, the CDR3 is TGTGCCAGCAGTGATTCGGGAGGGGCTGGCTACACCTTC. Protein sequence: CASSDSGGAGYTF. The chain has TRBV2 and TRBJ1-2; D is perhaps TRBD1 (5 bases). Per germline, CDR1 SNHLY and CDR2 FYNNEI. V was cut by 3 bases and J by 7 bases, with 12 bases left in between. This CDR3 comprises 13 residues.

V and J are TRBV6-6 and TRBJ1-4, with D possibly TRBD1 on 5 matching bases. V was cut by 8 bases and J by 0 bases, with 10 bases left in between. The CDR3 spans 14 residues. Per the germline V gene, CDR1 is MNHNY and CDR2 is SVGAGI (reference sequence). CDR3 sequence reads: CASFGGATNEKLFF. The CDR3 nucleotides are TGTGCCAGCTTTGGGGGGGCAACTAATGAAAAACTGTTTTTT.

V usage is TRBV5-1 and J usage is TRBJ2-6; no firm D call. The CDR3 runs to 16 residues. The V and J ends lost 2 bases and 1 base respectively, with 10 bases between them. The V gene's germline CDR1 is SGHRS and CDR2 YFSETQ. The CDR3: CASSLLPSSGANVLTF. The CDR3 DNA reads TGCGCCAGCAGCTTATTGCCGAGTTCTGGGGCCAACGTCCTGACTTTC.

The chain uses TRBV6-5 and TRBJ1-5; D is unclear. The CDR3 loop spans 13 amino acids. Between the trimmed V and J ends, which lost 11 bases and 3 bases, there was a span of 14 bases. The germline CDR1 and CDR2 sequences are MNHEY and SVGAGI. The DNA of the CDR3 is TGTGCCTGCCGGGGAAGGCCCAATCAGCCCCAGCATTTT. Its translation is CACRGRPNQPQHF.

This chain uses TRBV6-5 with TRBJ2-3; 7 nucleotides align to TRBD1. The CDR3 totals 14 residues. With V trimmed by 6 bases and J by 4 bases, 7 bases remained unmatched. Germline loops: CDR1 MNHEY, CDR2 SVGAGI. CDR3 residues: CASRAGTEADTQYF. The CDR3 coding sequence is TGTGCCAGCAGAGCCGGGACAGAAGCAGATACGCAGTATTTT.

The rearrangement uses TRBV18 and TRBJ2-7; D perhaps matches TRBD1 (6 bases). Deletions cut 4 bases from V and 1 base from J, with 8 bases between. Germline V gives CDR1 KGHSH, CDR2 LQKENI. This CDR3 has 13 residues. Written as DNA, the CDR3 is TGTGCCAGCTCACTGACAGGTTCCTACGAGCAGTACTTC. It translates to CASSLTGSYEQYF.

The chain uses TRBV27 and TRBJ2-7, with 7 bases fitting TRBD1. CDR3 length: 13 residues. V lost 4 bases, J lost 3 bases, and 3 bases stayed unmatched. The germline CDR1 and CDR2 sequences are MNHEY and SMNVEV (reference sequence). The DNA of the CDR3 is TGTGCCAGCAGTTATGGGACAGACTACGAGCAGTACTTC. Its translation: CASSYGTDYEQYF.

This rearrangement joins TRBV2 to TRBJ2-1, with a weak D call TRBD1 (5 bases). CDR3 length equals 14 residues. Germline-derived CDR1 and CDR2 are SNHLY and FYNNEI. Trimming stripped 5 bases from V and 6 bases from J, with 14 bases between. The CDR3 DNA is TGTGCCAGCAGTTTTTGGGGCTCTGGCAATGAGCAGTTCTTC. As protein: CASSFWGSGNEQFF.

The rearrangement joins TRBV3-1 (or the pseudogene TRBV3-2) to TRBJ2-3; 12 bases fit TRBD2. This CDR3 contains 15 residues. CDR1 and CDR2 (germline): LGHDT, YNNKEL (reference sequence). Trimming removed 5 bases from V and 6 bases from J; junction bases left unmatched: 6. The CDR3 DNA follows: TGTGCCAGCAGCGCTCGGACTAGCGGGACTGATACGCAGTATTTT. Amino acids: CASSARTSGTDTQYF.

In its sample, this clone was seen once. In DNA, the CDR3 is TGTGCCAGCTCCGGAGGTGGACTAGCGGGCGAAGAGACCCAGTACTTC. Translated: CASSGGGLAGEETQYF. This chain connects TRBV9 to TRBJ2-5; 11 nucleotides agree with TRBD2. The CDR3 runs 16 residues. The germline CDR1 and CDR2 sequences are SGDLS and YYNGEE. Germline trimming cut 7 bases from V and 3 bases from J; bases unmatched to any gene: 11.

The gene calls are TRBV3-1 (or the pseudogene TRBV3-2) and TRBJ1-2; D uncertain. CDR1 is LGHDT and CDR2 is YNNKEL in the germline V gene (reference sequence). The V gene lost 0 bases and the J gene lost 7 bases, with 9 bases spanning the gap. The CDR3 contains 13 residues. Written as DNA, the CDR3 is TGTGCCAGCAGCCAAGATGAAAGGGTTGGCTACACCTTC. It encodes CASSQDERVGYTF.

This sequence joins TRBV24-1 and TRBJ2-1, with D uncertain. Germline CDR1 KGHDR, CDR2 SFDVKD. V lost 3 bases to trimming and J lost 10 bases, with 21 bases between them. The CDR3 consists of 16 residues. The CDR3 DNA reads TGTGCCACCAGTGATACAGCCACTGGCCTAGGAATCGAGCAGTTCTTC. Its translation is CATSDTATGLGIEQFF.

The chain joins TRBV5-1 to TRBJ1-2; TRBD1 matches 8 bases. Germline CDR1 reads SGHRS; CDR2 reads YFSETQ. The CDR3 consists of 15 residues. The V and J ends lost 5 bases and 4 bases, in that order; junction bases with no gene match: 10. CDR3 amino acids: CASRSYGQGIYGYTF. CDR3 DNA: TGCGCCAGCAGGTCGTACGGACAGGGCATCTATGGCTACACCTTC.